A single sample gave rise to the 29 T cell receptor beta chains below, sequenced in a study of blood T cell repertoires in COVID-19. This table comes from immunoSEQ multiplex PCR, and its TCRdb copy is limited to in-frame clones, with some not included. This sample has some 320,000 clones; about 89% occur once, and the top ten carry approximately 5.5%. Sample: PBMCs or T cells enriched from blood (not recorded which). Source of these receptors: a man in his sixties who had recovered from COVID-19.

V is TRBV19 and J is TRBJ1-4; unclear D gene. The CDR3 has 18 residues. CDR1 LNHDA and CDR2 SQIVND come from the germline V gene (reference sequence). V lost 3 bases and J 1 base, leaving 18 bases between the germline ends. The CDR3 coding sequence is TGTGCCAGTAGTATCGGTAAGACGAGTGGCGGAACTAATGAAAAACTGTTTTTT. This codes for CASSIGKTSGGTNEKLFF.

The chain joins TRBV19 to TRBJ2-3, with 8 bases fitting TRBD2. V shed 5 bases and J 2 bases; nucleotides not matched to a gene: 24. Germline CDR1 LNHDA, CDR2 SQIVND (reference sequence). This CDR3 is built from 21 residues. The chain's CDR3 is CASSALGRGKVAGGLTDTQYF. The CDR3 DNA follows: TGTGCCAGTAGTGCCTTAGGGAGGGGTAAGGTTGCGGGAGGTCTCACAGATACGCAGTATTTT.

The chain joins TRBV7-3 to TRBJ2-7; D perhaps matches TRBD2 (5 bases). V was pared by 2 bases and J by 4 bases, with 12 bases between. CDR1 and CDR2 (germline): SGHTA, FQGTGA. The CDR3 has 14 amino acids. The CDR3 loop is CASSLSGGDYEQYF. Here the CDR3 DNA reads TGTGCCAGCAGCTTATCAGGAGGAGATTACGAGCAGTACTTC. Supplemented by reference TRBV7-3 and TRBJ2-7, the full variable domain reads GAGVSQTPSNKVTEKGKYVELRCDPISGHTALYWYRQSLGQGPEFLIYFQGTGAADDSGLPNDRFFAVRPEGSVSTLKIQRTERGDSAVYLCASSLSGGDYEQYFGPGTRLTVT.

CDR3 sequence: CASSIRDRRTGELFF. CDR3 DNA: TGTGCCAGTAGTATACGGGACAGGCGCACCGGGGAGCTGTTTTTT. The chain carries TRBV19 and TRBJ2-2; TRBD1 matches at 8 bases. The CDR3 totals 15 residues. Trimming took 2 bases from V and 4 from J; bases not matched to a gene: 3. Germline lookup yields CDR1 LNHDA and CDR2 SQIVND (reference sequence).

The gene calls are TRBV6-5 and TRBJ2-5; 7 nucleotides match TRBD1. Germline lookup yields CDR1 MNHEY and CDR2 SVGAGI. The CDR3 is 14 residues long. The trim removed 6 bases at V and 5 bases at J, leaving 9 bases unmatched. The CDR3 sequence is CASRDAGGVETQYF. Written as DNA, the CDR3 is TGTGCCAGCAGGGATGCAGGGGGTGTCGAGACCCAGTACTTC.

This clone was picked up one time. The genes are TRBV28 and TRBJ2-3; 8 nucleotides agree with TRBD2. CDR1 is MDHEN and CDR2 is SYDVKM in the germline V gene. V gave up 7 bases and J gave up 1 base; unmatched junction bases: 16. This CDR3 contains 18 residues. This chain's CDR3 is CASKRPQEREWGTDTQYF. The CDR3 DNA reads TGTGCCAGCAAAAGGCCCCAAGAGCGGGAGTGGGGCACAGATACGCAGTATTTT.

CDR3 DNA sequence: TGTGCCAGCAGCCCAGGGGTCTCTGGGGCCAACGTCCTGACTTTC. This translates into CASSPGVSGANVLTF. The V gene is TRBV7-3, the J gene TRBJ2-6, with D possibly being TRBD1 (6 bases). V was pared by 5 bases and J by 0 bases, with 8 bases between. Germline V lookup: CDR1 SGHTA, CDR2 FQGTGA. This CDR3 is 15 amino acids long.

This chain connects TRBV24-1 to TRBJ2-3; no definite D call. Looked up from germline, CDR1 is KGHDR and CDR2 is SFDVKD. The CDR3 has 13 amino acids. V lost 4 bases to trimming and J lost 4 bases, with 8 bases between them. The CDR3, as DNA: TGTGCCACCAGTGACCCCGTTGCAGATACGCAGTATTTT. As protein: CATSDPVADTQYF.

This clone has a handful of counts. This rearrangement joins TRBV4-1 to TRBJ2-5; 10 nucleotides match TRBD2. The germline gives CDR1 MGHRA, CDR2 YSYEKL. With 0 bases clipped from V and 4 bases from J, the junction kept 17 bases outside the gene matches. The CDR3 extends over 20 amino acids. The CDR3 region is CASSQDEPLAGVLWGETQYF. The CDR3 DNA sequence: TGCGCCAGCAGCCAAGATGAACCCCTAGCGGGAGTACTCTGGGGAGAGACCCAGTACTTC.

The chain joins TRBV7-2 to TRBJ2-5; 13 bases match TRBD2. The CDR3 has 15 amino acids. The V segment lost 4 bases and the J segment 5 bases; nucleotides outside the gene matches: 4. The V gene's germline CDR1 is SGHTA and CDR2 FQGNSA. The chain's CDR3 is CASSSRTSGSETQYF. The CDR3 region has the DNA TGTGCCAGCAGCTCTCGGACTAGCGGGAGTGAGACCCAGTACTTC.

This chain uses TRBV10-1 with TRBJ1-1, with a weak D call TRBD1 (5 bases). Trimming shortened V by 6 bases and J by 1 base, and 12 bases separated the two germline ends. The CDR3 length is 14 residues. In germline, CDR1 is WNHNN, CDR2 SYGVQD (reference sequence). The CDR3 nucleotides read TGCGCCAGCAGCCGGGACTCAACGAACACTGAAGCTTTCTTT. Translation: CASSRDSTNTEAFF.

The J gene is TRBJ2-7, the V gene TRBV28, with 7 bases aligning to TRBD1. This CDR3 has 14 amino acids. The V gene end was trimmed by 6 bases and the J gene end by 2 bases; junction bases not matched to a gene: 7. Germline CDR1 and CDR2: MDHEN and SYDVKM. The CDR3 reads CASRFWDRTYEQYF. As DNA, the CDR3 is TGTGCCAGCAGGTTTTGGGACAGAACCTACGAGCAGTACTTC.

This chain links TRBV6-5 with TRBJ1-1; D unclear. V lost 0 bases and J lost 2, with 10 bases in between. Per the germline V gene, CDR1 is MNHEY and CDR2 is SVGAGI. CDR3 length: 15 amino acids. The CDR3 is CASSYSTRSNTEAFF. The CDR3 bases are TGTGCCAGCAGTTACTCTACCCGGAGTAACACTGAAGCTTTCTTT.

The genes are TRBV7-3 and TRBJ2-5, with D tentatively TRBD2 (7 bases). CDR3 length: 14 amino acids. V lost 5 bases and J 4 bases, leaving 14 bases between the germline ends. The germline V gene has CDR1 SGHTA and CDR2 FQGTGA. Here the CDR3 DNA reads TGTGCCAGCAGCCCTGAACGGGGGGCAGAGACCCAGTACTTC. It is translated as CASSPERGAETQYF.

The V and J genes are TRBV2 and TRBJ1-4, with D possibly matching TRBD1 (5 bases). Germline lookup yields CDR1 SNHLY and CDR2 FYNNEI. There are 16 residues in the CDR3. V was pared by 4 bases and J by 8 bases, with 20 bases between. CDR3 in amino acids: CASSAQSAGIFEKLFF. CDR3 coding DNA: TGTGCCAGCAGTGCACAGTCGGCAGGGATCTTCGAAAAACTGTTTTTT.

V usage is TRBV19 and J usage is TRBJ1-3, with a possible D match to TRBD1 (6 bases). This CDR3 region has 14 residues. CDR1 and CDR2 (germline): LNHDA, SQIVND (reference sequence). V dropped 4 bases and J dropped 2 bases, with 9 bases sitting between them. CDR3 sequence: CASSRGTPGNTIYF. CDR3 in DNA: TGTGCCAGTAGTAGAGGGACACCTGGAAACACCATATATTTT.

The chain employs TRBV28 and TRBJ1-5, with D possibly being TRBD1 (6 bases). The CDR3 loop spans 14 amino acids. The germline gives CDR1 MDHEN, CDR2 SYDVKM. V lost 6 bases and J 2 bases, leaving 11 bases between the germline ends. The DNA for the CDR3 is TGTGCCAGCAGGCAAGGGGGGGGCAATCAGCCCCAGCATTTT. It translates to CASRQGGGNQPQHF.

This clone was seen a few times. J is TRBJ1-6 and V is TRBV11-2, with D perhaps matching TRBD1 (6 bases). V lost 5 bases to trimming and J lost 10 bases, with 15 bases between them. This CDR3 comprises 14 residues. Germline CDR1 reads SGHAT; CDR2 reads FQNNGV. The CDR3 DNA sequence: TGTGCCAGCAGCGGCCAACAGGGTGGATCACCCCTCCACTTT. It codes for CASSGQQGGSPLHF.

V is TRBV6-5 and J is TRBJ2-5, with a possible D match to TRBD1 (5 bases). The CDR3 is made up of 14 amino acids. Germline CDR1 and CDR2: MNHEY and SVGAGI. Trimming took off 6 bases at V and 5 bases at J, with 16 bases between the two ends. The CDR3 here is CASRDNWPQETQYF. DNA of the CDR3: TGTGCCAGCAGGGACAATTGGCCCCAGGAGACCCAGTACTTC.

V and J are TRBV20-1 and TRBJ1-4; the D gene is possibly TRBD1 (6 bases). CDR3 length: 16 residues. Trimming pared 3 bases from V and 7 bases from J, leaving 21 bases between. The germline gives CDR1 DFQATT, CDR2 SNEGSKA (reference sequence). The CDR3 protein is CSASPLGAGASEKLFF. The CDR3 region has the DNA TGCAGTGCTAGTCCCCTTGGGGCGGGGGCGAGTGAAAAACTGTTTTTT.

A few counts support this clone. The chain has TRBV30 and TRBJ1-5; no reliable D call. Germline CDR1 and CDR2: GTSNPN and SVGIG (reference sequence). This CDR3 comprises 15 residues. V was shortened by 2 bases and J by 2 bases, with 13 bases between the two germline ends. The CDR3 bases are TGTGCCTGGAGTTGGGCGGCCGGGGGCAATCAGCCCCAGCATTTT. Translated: CAWSWAAGGNQPQHF.

The chain has TRBV3-1 (or the pseudogene TRBV3-2) and TRBJ1-6; tentatively, D is TRBD1 (5 bases). V lost 1 base and J 8 bases, leaving 6 bases between the germline ends. This CDR3 spans 13 amino acids. The germline V gene encodes CDR1 LGHDT and CDR2 YNNKEL (reference sequence). CDR3 sequence (DNA): TGTGCCAGCAGCCAAGGGGACTATTCACCCCTCCACTTT. Translated: CASSQGDYSPLHF.

The chain combines TRBV10-3 with TRBJ2-3; no firm D call. The V end lost 4 bases, the J end lost 0 bases, and 14 bases lay between the germline ends. Germline V gives CDR1 ENHRY, CDR2 SYGVKD. The CDR3 contains 16 residues. Written as DNA, the CDR3 is TGTGCCATCAGTGCTCGAGGTGATACTAGCACAGATACGCAGTATTTT. Translating it yields CAISARGDTSTDTQYF.

The chain has TRBV12-5 and TRBJ2-2; D possibly corresponds to TRBD2 (5 bases). With 0 bases removed from V and 5 bases from J, the gap between germline ends came to 10 bases. The CDR3 is 15 residues long. CDR1 LGHNT and CDR2 FRNRAP come from the germline V gene. The CDR3 DNA reads as TGTGCTAGTGGTTTGGTACTAGGGTCGACCGGGGAGCTGTTTTTT. Translation gives CASGLVLGSTGELFF.

This clone occurred once. The chain uses TRBV7-2 and TRBJ2-2, with 8 bases lining up with TRBD2. CDR1 and CDR2 from the germline V gene are SGHTA and FQGNSA. The CDR3 contains 17 residues. V lost 0 bases to trimming and J lost 1 base; unmatched junction nucleotides: 4. CDR3 amino acids: CASSLATSGRNTGELFF. Here the CDR3 DNA reads TGTGCCAGCAGCTTAGCAACCAGCGGGAGGAACACCGGGGAGCTGTTTTTT.

The chain carries TRBV7-8 and TRBJ2-7; D possibly corresponds to TRBD2 (6 bases). The germline gives CDR1 SGHVS, CDR2 FQNEAQ. The CDR3 has 15 residues. V lost 5 bases and J lost 1, with 15 bases in between. The CDR3 region is CASSDGGLGSYEQYF. Written as DNA, the CDR3 is TGTGCCAGCAGCGACGGGGGACTCGGTTCCTACGAGCAGTACTTC.

The chain uses TRBV6-2 or TRBV6-3 and TRBJ2-1, with 8 bases aligning to TRBD2. V shed 4 bases, J shed 2 bases, and the junction held 7 bases outside the gene matches. The CDR3 is made up of 16 amino acids. The germline CDR1 and CDR2 sequences are MNHEY and SVGEGT. This CDR3 reads CASSSRRLAPYNEQFF. CDR3 bases: TGTGCCAGCAGTTCCCGTCGACTAGCGCCCTACAATGAGCAGTTCTTC.

The chain couples TRBV5-4 to TRBJ2-5, with 9 bases identical to TRBD1. There are 15 residues in the CDR3. Germline V gene lookup returns CDR1 SGHNT and CDR2 YYREEE (reference sequence). With V trimmed by 0 bases and J by 4 bases, 4 bases remained unmatched. CDR3 DNA: TGTGCCAGCAGCTTGGTGACAGGGGGAGGAGAGACCCAGTACTTC. Its protein is CASSLVTGGGETQYF.

CDR3 nucleotide sequence: TGTGCCAGCAGCTTAGTACGGGGTGGCGCAGATACGCAGTATTTT. It is translated as CASSLVRGGADTQYF. V gene TRBV7-2 combines with J gene TRBJ2-3; maybe TRBD2 (5 bases). In germline, CDR1 is SGHTA, CDR2 FQGNSA. Trimming left V 1 base short and J 4 bases short, with 12 bases between. This CDR3 spans 15 amino acids. The whole variable domain, remainder taken from reference TRBV7-2 and TRBJ2-3, is GAGVSQSPSNKVTEKGKDVELRCDPISGHTALYWYRQSLGQGLEFLIYFQGNSAPDKSGLPSDRFSAERTGGSVSTLTIQRTQQEDSAVYLCASSLVRGGADTQYFGPGTRLTVL.